Listed below are T cell receptor beta chains from one sample, sequenced in a study of CD8 T cells in Susac syndrome. TCRdb passed the immunoSEQ multiplex PCR reads through MiXCR, listing each CDR3 protein once. The sample has about 94,000 distinct CDR3 sequences, 85% to 95% seen once. Sequencing input: CD4+ T cells from PBMCs. Source of these receptors: a human donor with Susac syndrome. CDR3s include the opening cysteine and the closing phenylalanine or tryptophan. The D gene is left open where the match is weak. Expanded clones are given a class, and other clones once, few, many or no size at all.

j_call v_call clone_size d_call cdr3_aa cdr3_nt
TRBJ1-6 TRBV3-1 - TRBD1 CASSLTSRDRFHNSPLHF TGTGCCAGCAGCCTAACGTCCCGGGACAGGTTCCATAATTCACCCCTCCACTTT
TRBJ2-5 TRBV12-3/TRBV12-4 - - CASSFRGQETQYF TGTGCCAGCAGTTTCAGGGGCCAAGAGACCCAGTACTTC
TRBJ1-1 TRBV30 - - CAWGGQYTEAFF TGTGCCTGGGGGGGGCAGTACACTGAAGCTTTCTTT
TRBJ2-2 TRBV21-1 - - CASSVLVGELFF TGTGCCAGCAGCGTCCTGGTCGGGGAGCTGTTTTTT
TRBJ2-4 TRBV5-5 - - CASSLRGDESIQYF TGTGCCAGCAGCTTGAGAGGGGATGAGAGCATTCAGTACTTC
TRBJ2-2 TRBV4-1 - - CASTPVQGRESGELFF TGCGCCAGCACCCCCGTCCAGGGAAGAGAGTCCGGGGAGCTGTTTTTT
TRBJ2-3 TRBV20-1 - - CSARDSGPDTQYF TGCAGTGCTAGAGATTCTGGGCCAGATACGCAGTATTTT
TRBJ2-5 TRBV12-3/TRBV12-4 - - CASSSQFQETQYF TGTGCCAGCAGCTCCCAGTTCCAAGAGACCCAGTACTTC
TRBJ2-7 TRBV30 - - CAWSGYEQYF TGTGCCTGGAGCGGTTACGAGCAGTACTTC
TRBJ2-7 TRBV4-3 - - CASSQDRGGRYEQYF TGCGCCAGCAGCCAAGATCGAGGAGGGCGTTACGAGCAGTACTTC
TRBJ1-1 TRBV28 - TRBD1 CASTPTGRDRGRGTEAFF TGTGCCAGCACCCCTACGGGGCGAGACAGGGGCCGTGGGACTGAAGCTTTCTTT
TRBJ2-7 TRBV7-2 - - CASSLDAGRGLTYEQYF TGTGCCAGCAGCTTAGACGCCGGGCGGGGCTTAACCTACGAGCAGTACTTC
TRBJ1-2 TRBV7-2 - - CASSFQGLTNYGYTF TGTGCCAGCAGCTTCCAGGGGCTCACGAACTATGGCTACACCTTC
TRBJ2-3 TRBV2 - - CASSRGFTDTQYF TGTGCCAGCAGCAGGGGCTTCACAGATACGCAGTATTTT
TRBJ2-3 TRBV11-2 - - CASWSTDTQYF TGTGCCAGCTGGAGCACAGATACGCAGTATTTT
TRBJ2-1 TRBV5-1 - TRBD2 CASSQTSRNEQFF TGCGCCAGCAGTCAGACTAGCCGCAATGAGCAGTTCTTC
TRBJ1-5 TRBV7-9 - - CASSSSNRDQPQHF TGTGCCAGCAGCTCGTCTAATAGGGATCAGCCCCAGCATTTT
TRBJ2-4 TRBV20-1 - TRBD2 CSVSGGAVLAKNIQYF TGCAGTGTAAGCGGGGGAGCCGTCCTAGCCAAAAACATTCAGTACTTC
TRBJ2-1 TRBV27 - - CASTGGPGGYNEQFF TGTGCCAGTACTGGGGGGCCCGGAGGATACAATGAGCAGTTCTTC
TRBJ2-1 TRBV29-1 - - CSEVRSGLNEQFF TGCAGCGAGGTGCGGTCGGGGCTCAATGAGCAGTTCTTC
TRBJ2-7 TRBV2 once - CASSDLRNRNSYEQYF TGTGCCAGCAGTGACCTGCGTAACAGGAACTCCTACGAGCAGTACTTC
TRBJ2-7 TRBV24-1 - - CATSDPDLSYEQYF TGTGCCACCAGTGATCCGGACCTTTCCTACGAGCAGTACTTC
TRBJ2-3 TRBV10-3 once - CAIGDEGIADTQYF TGTGCCATCGGTGATGAGGGGATCGCAGATACGCAGTATTTT
TRBJ1-1 TRBV15 once TRBD1 CATSKTGPGTEAFF TGTGCCACCAGCAAGACAGGGCCGGGAACTGAAGCTTTCTTT